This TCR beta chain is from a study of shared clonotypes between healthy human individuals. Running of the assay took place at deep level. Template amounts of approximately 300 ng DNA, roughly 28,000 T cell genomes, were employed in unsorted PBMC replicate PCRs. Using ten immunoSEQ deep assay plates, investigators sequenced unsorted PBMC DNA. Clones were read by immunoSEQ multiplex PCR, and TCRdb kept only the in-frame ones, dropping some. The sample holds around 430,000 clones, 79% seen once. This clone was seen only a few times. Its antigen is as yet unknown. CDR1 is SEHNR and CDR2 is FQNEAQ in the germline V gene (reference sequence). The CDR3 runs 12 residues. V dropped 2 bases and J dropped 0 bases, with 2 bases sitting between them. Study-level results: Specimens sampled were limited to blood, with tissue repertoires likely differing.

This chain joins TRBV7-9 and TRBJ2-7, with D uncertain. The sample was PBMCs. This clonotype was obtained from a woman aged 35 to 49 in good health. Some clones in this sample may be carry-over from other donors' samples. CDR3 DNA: TGTGCCAGCAGCTTAACCTCCTACGAGCAGTACTTC. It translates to CASSLTSYEQYF.